The sequence of this T cell receptor beta chain was determined in a study of cytotoxic CD8 clonotypes in ibrutinib-treated CLL. Findings and limits, study-wide: Clonality increased at ibrutinib response, then returned toward baseline at progression.

V was clipped by 0 bases and J by 9 bases, with 24 bases between them. Germline assignment: CDR1 SGDLS and CDR2 YYNGEE. The CDR3 length is 17 residues. Profiled with immunoSEQ multiplex PCR; TCRdb holds only in-frame clones, not every one. This sample has over 75,000 clones; around 73% occur once, and the top ten carry 32%. A note on this clone: Its antigen is still unknown.

The TCR originated in a human donor with chronic lymphocytic leukemia. The chain couples TRBV9 to TRBJ2-5; D is perhaps TRBD1 or TRBD2 (8 bases each). The source was PBMCs, collected after 12 months of ibrutinib treatment. CDR3 amino acids: CASSVATGGTGTSAQYF. The CDR3 DNA reads TGTGCCAGCAGCGTAGCTACGGGGGGGACAGGTACCTCGGCCCAGTACTTC.